Presented here are 11 T cell receptor beta chains from one specimen sequenced in a study of untreated major depressive disorder. Clones were read by immunoSEQ multiplex PCR, and TCRdb kept only the in-frame ones, dropping some. The data hold roughly 22,000 clones, with nearly 90% observed a single time. The sequencing sample was made of CD4+ T cells from PBMCs. The receptors were gathered from a woman between 40 and 50 years old in good health.

The chain employs TRBV5-5 and TRBJ1-2; no definite D call. Germline V gene sequence: CDR1 SGHKS, CDR2 YYEKEE (reference sequence). V was cut by 0 bases and J by 4 bases, with 10 bases left in between. The CDR3 is 14 residues long. As DNA, the CDR3 is TGTGCCAGCAGCTTGGTCCGGAGCGGCTATGGCTACACCTTC. Amino acids: CASSLVRSGYGYTF.

The chain couples TRBV18 to TRBJ2-3; no clear D gene. This CDR3 has 14 residues. In germline, CDR1 is KGHSH, CDR2 LQKENI. The ends were cut back, 3 bases at V and 2 bases at J, with 9 bases in the middle. The CDR3 loop is CASSPPPATDTQYF. In DNA form, the CDR3 reads TGTGCCAGCTCACCCCCGCCAGCCACAGATACGCAGTATTTT.

V gene TRBV2 combines with J gene TRBJ2-1, with D possibly being TRBD1 or TRBD2 (5 bases each). CDR1 is SNHLY, CDR2 FYNNEI, per germline. CDR3 size: 13 residues. V was pared by 7 bases and J by 9 bases, with 16 bases between. CDR3 coding DNA: TGTGCCAGCAACCCGGAGGCCGGGGCTGAGCAGTTCTTC. Its protein is CASNPEAGAEQFF.

This clone was seen only once. The chain combines TRBV5-4 with TRBJ1-2; maybe TRBD1 (5 bases). Trimming pared 0 bases from V and 0 bases from J, leaving 12 bases between. Germline CDR1 reads SGHNT; CDR2 reads YYREEE (reference sequence). The CDR3 contains 16 residues. This CDR3 reads CASSLGGAKANYGYTF. The CDR3 DNA sequence: TGTGCCAGCAGCTTGGGAGGGGCGAAGGCTAACTATGGCTACACCTTC.

The chain employs TRBV27 and TRBJ2-7; D may be TRBD1 or TRBD2 (5 bases each). CDR3 length: 20 residues. The V gene's germline CDR1 is MNHEY and CDR2 SMNVEV (reference sequence). V shed 7 bases and J shed 1 base, with 32 bases lying between them. The CDR3 nucleotides read TGTGCCAGCACCAAAAACCCCGTTTGGGACGTCTTCCCGTATTCCTACGAGCAGTACTTC. It specifies CASTKNPVWDVFPYSYEQYF.

This clone was detected once. The rearrangement links TRBV13 to TRBJ2-7; TRBD1 agrees at 9 bases. The CDR3 totals 21 residues. The V gene end was trimmed by 4 bases and the J gene end by 2 bases; junction bases not matched to a gene: 24. Germline V lookup: CDR1 PRHDT, CDR2 FYEKMQ (reference sequence). This chain's CDR3 is CASSSTLLFGQGSLPAYEQYF. The CDR3, as DNA: TGTGCCAGCAGCTCGACCCTCCTTTTCGGACAGGGGAGTCTACCCGCCTACGAGCAGTACTTC.

This sequence joins TRBV28 and TRBJ2-4, with TRBD1 matching over 7 bases. This CDR3 is 13 amino acids long. Germline CDR1 MDHEN, CDR2 SYDVKM. The V and J ends lost 5 bases and 6 bases, in that order; junction bases with no gene match: 4. CDR3 sequence reads: CASSRQGTNIQYF. The CDR3 DNA sequence: TGTGCCAGCAGTAGACAGGGCACAAACATTCAGTACTTC.

The chain combines TRBV11-1 with TRBJ1-4; 7 bases map to TRBD1. The CDR3 has 14 amino acids. After removal of 6 bases from V and 2 bases from J, the junction contained 3 bases not matched to a gene. Germline lookup yields CDR1 SGHAT and CDR2 FQDESV (reference sequence). CDR3 sequence (DNA): TGTGCCAGCAGACCGACAGGGACTAATGAAAAACTGTTTTTT. Its protein is CASRPTGTNEKLFF.

This chain joins TRBV27 and TRBJ1-5, with D unresolved. The CDR3 has 17 residues. In germline, CDR1 is MNHEY, CDR2 SMNVEV (reference sequence). Trimming removed 3 bases at V and 3 bases at J, with 18 bases between. CDR3 DNA sequence: TGTGCCAGCAGTTTTTGGAGCGGAAGGGCCCTCAATCAGCCCCAGCATTTT. It translates to CASSFWSGRALNQPQHF.

The chain recombines TRBV5-3 with TRBJ1-6; D call uncertain. TRBV5-3 is an ORF for which the function is uncertain. Trimming pared 7 bases from V and 6 bases from J, leaving 17 bases between. The CDR3 extends over 15 amino acids. This CDR3 reads CARGYRDVRNSPLHF. The CDR3 coding sequence is TGTGCCAGAGGATACCGGGATGTGCGTAATTCACCCCTCCACTTT.

The gene calls are TRBV19 and TRBJ1-5, with D possibly TRBD1 on 5 matching bases. Deletions cut 5 bases from V and 2 bases from J, with 13 bases between. CDR1 and CDR2 from the germline V gene are LNHDA and SQIVND (reference sequence). The length of the CDR3 is 15 residues. This chain's CDR3 is CASSGLSRGNQPQHF. DNA of the CDR3: TGTGCCAGTAGTGGCCTTTCCAGGGGCAATCAGCCCCAGCATTTT.